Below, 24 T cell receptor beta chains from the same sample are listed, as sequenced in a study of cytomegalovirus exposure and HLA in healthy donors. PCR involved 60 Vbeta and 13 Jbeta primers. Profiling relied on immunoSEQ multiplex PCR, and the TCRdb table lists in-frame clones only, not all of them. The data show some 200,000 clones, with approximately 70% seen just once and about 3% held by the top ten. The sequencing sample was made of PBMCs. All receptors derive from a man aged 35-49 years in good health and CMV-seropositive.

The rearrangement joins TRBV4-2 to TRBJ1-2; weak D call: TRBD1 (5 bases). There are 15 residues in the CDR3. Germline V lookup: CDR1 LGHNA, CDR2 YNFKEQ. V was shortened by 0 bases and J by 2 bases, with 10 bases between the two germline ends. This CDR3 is CASSQDYRTNYGYTF. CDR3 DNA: TGTGCCAGCAGCCAAGACTACAGGACCAACTATGGCTACACCTTC.

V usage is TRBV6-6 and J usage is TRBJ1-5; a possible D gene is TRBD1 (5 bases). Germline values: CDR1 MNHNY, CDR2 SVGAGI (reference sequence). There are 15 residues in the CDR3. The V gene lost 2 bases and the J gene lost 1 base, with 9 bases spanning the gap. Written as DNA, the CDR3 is TGTGCCAGCAGTTACGACAGCGGGAGCAATCAGCCCCAGCATTTT. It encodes CASSYDSGSNQPQHF.

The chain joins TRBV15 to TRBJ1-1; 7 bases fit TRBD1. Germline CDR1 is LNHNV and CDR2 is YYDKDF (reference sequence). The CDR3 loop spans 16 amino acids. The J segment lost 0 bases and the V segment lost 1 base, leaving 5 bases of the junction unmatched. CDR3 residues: CATSRAPGQLNTEAFF. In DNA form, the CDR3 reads TGTGCCACCAGCAGAGCACCGGGACAGCTGAACACTGAAGCTTTCTTT.

The DNA for the CDR3 is TGCGCCAGCAGCCAAGTGTATGGAGGGAATGGCTACACCTTC. This codes for CASSQVYGGNGYTF. The rearrangement joins TRBV4-1 to TRBJ1-2; D is uncertain. The V gene's germline CDR1 is MGHRA and CDR2 YSYEKL. Trimming stripped 1 base from V and 6 bases from J, with 12 bases between. The CDR3 is 14 amino acids.

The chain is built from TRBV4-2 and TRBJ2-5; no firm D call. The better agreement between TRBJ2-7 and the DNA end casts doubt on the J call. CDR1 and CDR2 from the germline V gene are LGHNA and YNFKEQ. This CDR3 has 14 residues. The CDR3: CASSPSSPSYEQYF. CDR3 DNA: TGTGCCAGCAGCCCTTCGAGTCCCTCCTACGAGCAGTACTTC.

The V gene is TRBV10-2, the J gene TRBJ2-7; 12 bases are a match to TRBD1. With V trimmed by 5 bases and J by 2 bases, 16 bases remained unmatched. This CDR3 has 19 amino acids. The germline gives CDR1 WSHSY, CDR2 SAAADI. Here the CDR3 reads CASSLIRPGTGGNTYEQYF. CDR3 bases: TGCGCCAGCAGTCTTATACGTCCCGGGACAGGGGGCAACACCTACGAGCAGTACTTC.

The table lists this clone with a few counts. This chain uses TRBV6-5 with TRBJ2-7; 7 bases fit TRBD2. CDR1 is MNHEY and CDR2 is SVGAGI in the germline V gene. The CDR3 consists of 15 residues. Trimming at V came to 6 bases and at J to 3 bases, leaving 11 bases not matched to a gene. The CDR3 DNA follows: TGTGCCAGCAGCCCTACCGTGGGGGGGTTCTACGAGCAGTACTTC. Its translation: CASSPTVGGFYEQYF.

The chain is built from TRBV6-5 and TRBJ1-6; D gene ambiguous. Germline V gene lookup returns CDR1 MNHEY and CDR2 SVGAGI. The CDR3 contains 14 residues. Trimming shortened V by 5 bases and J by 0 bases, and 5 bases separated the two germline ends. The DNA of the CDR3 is TGTGCCAGCAGTCCTAGCTCCTATAATTCACCCCTCCACTTT. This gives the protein CASSPSSYNSPLHF.

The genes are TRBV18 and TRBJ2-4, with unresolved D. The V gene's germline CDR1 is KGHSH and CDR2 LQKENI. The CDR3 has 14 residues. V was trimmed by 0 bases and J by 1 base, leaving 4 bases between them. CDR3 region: CASSPPEAKNIQYF. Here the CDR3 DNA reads TGTGCCAGCTCACCACCGGAGGCCAAAAACATTCAGTACTTC.

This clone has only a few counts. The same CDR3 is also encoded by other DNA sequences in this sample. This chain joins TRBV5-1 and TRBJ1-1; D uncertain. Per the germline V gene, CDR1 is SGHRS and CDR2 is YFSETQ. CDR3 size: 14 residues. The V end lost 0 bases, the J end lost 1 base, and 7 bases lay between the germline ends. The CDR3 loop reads CASSLEGGNTEAFF. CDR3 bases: TGCGCCAGCAGCTTGGAAGGAGGGAACACTGAAGCTTTCTTT.

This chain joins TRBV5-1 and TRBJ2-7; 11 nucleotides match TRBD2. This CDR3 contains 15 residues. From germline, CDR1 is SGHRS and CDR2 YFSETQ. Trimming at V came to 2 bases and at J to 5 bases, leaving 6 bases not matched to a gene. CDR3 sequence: CASSFPTSGVDEQYF. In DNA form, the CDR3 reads TGCGCCAGCAGCTTTCCGACTAGCGGGGTCGACGAGCAGTACTTC.

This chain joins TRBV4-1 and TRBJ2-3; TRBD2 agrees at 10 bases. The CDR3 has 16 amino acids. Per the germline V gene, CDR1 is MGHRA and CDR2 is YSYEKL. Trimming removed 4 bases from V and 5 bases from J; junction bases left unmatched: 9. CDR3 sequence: CASSRVAGGYEDTQYF. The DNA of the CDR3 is TGCGCCAGCAGCCGAGTAGCGGGGGGATATGAAGATACGCAGTATTTT.

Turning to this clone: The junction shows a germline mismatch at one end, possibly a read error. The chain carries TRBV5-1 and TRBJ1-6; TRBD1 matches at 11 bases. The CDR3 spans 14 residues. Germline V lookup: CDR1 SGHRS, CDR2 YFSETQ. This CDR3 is CASSLDRGQSPLHF. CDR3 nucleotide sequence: TGCGCCAGCAGTTTGGACAGGGGGCAATCACCCCTCCACTTT.

In DNA, the CDR3 is TGTGCCAGCAGTTTTGGGGTTGGGCCAGCGGGGGGGATATACAATGAGCAGTTCTTC. Amino acid sequence: CASSFGVGPAGGIYNEQFF. This rearrangement joins TRBV27 to TRBJ2-1, with 10 bases identical to TRBD2. Germline-derived CDR1 and CDR2 are MNHEY and SMNVEV (reference sequence). The CDR3 spans 19 residues. V gave up 3 bases and J gave up 4 bases; unmatched junction bases: 15.

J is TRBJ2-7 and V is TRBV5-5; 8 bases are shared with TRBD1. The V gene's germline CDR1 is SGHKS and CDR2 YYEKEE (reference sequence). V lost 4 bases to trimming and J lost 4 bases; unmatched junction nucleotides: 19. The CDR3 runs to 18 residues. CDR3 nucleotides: TGTGCCAGCAGCCTGAGGGGAAGCCGGACAGGGAGGTCGTACGAGCAGTACTTC. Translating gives CASSLRGSRTGRSYEQYF.

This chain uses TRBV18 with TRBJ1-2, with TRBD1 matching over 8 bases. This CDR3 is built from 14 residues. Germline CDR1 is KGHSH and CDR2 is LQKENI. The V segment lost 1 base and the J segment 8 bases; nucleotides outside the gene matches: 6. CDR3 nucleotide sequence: TGTGCCAGCTCACCACGGACAGGGATTACGGGCTACACCTTC. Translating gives CASSPRTGITGYTF.

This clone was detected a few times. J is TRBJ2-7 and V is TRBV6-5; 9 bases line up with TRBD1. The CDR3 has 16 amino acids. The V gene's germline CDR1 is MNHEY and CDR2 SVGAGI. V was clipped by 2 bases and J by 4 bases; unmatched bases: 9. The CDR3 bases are TGTGCCAGCAGTTACGCGGGCACCGGGACAGGGTACGAGCAGTACTTC. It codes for CASSYAGTGTGYEQYF.

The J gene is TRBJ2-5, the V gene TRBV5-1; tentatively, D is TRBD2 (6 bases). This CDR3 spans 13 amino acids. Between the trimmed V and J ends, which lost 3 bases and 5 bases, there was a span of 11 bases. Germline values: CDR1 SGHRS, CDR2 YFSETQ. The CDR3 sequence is CASSSRLGETQYF. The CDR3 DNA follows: TGCGCCAGCAGCTCACGACTAGGGGAGACCCAGTACTTC.

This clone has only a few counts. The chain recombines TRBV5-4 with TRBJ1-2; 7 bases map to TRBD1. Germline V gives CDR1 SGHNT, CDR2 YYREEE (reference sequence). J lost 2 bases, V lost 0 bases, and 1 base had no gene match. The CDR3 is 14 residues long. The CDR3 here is CASSLVQGNYGYTF. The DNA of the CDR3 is TGTGCCAGCAGCTTGGTACAGGGGAACTATGGCTACACCTTC. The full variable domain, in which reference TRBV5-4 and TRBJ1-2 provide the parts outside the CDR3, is ETGVTQSPTHLIKTRGQQVTLRCSSQSGHNTVSWYQQALGQGPQFIFQYYREEENGRGNFPPRFSGLQFPNYSSELNVNALELDDSALYLCASSLVQGNYGYTFGSGTRLTVV.

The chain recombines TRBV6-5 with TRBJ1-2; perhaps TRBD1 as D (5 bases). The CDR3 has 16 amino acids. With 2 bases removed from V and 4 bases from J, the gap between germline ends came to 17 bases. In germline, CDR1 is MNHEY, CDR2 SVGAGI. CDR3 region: CASSYDSPDTGYGYTF. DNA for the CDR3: TGTGCCAGCAGTTACGACAGCCCCGACACCGGCTATGGCTACACCTTC.

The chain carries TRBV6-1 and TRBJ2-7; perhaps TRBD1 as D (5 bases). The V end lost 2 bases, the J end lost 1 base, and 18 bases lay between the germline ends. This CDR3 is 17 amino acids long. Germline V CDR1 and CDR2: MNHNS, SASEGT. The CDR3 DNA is TGTGCCAGCAGTGAAATGCCCCCAGGGTCTTTTTCCTACGAGCAGTACTTC. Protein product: CASSEMPPGSFSYEQYF.

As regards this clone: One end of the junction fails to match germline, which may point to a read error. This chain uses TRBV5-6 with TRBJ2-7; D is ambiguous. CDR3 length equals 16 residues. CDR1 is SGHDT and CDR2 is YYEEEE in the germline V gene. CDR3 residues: CASSPPLSFSPYERYF. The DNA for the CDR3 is TGTGCCAGCAGCCCACCCCTCAGTTTTTCCCCCTACGAGCGGTACTTC.

The CDR3 sequence: CASSQEAGSGSNQPQHF. DNA of the CDR3: TGCGCCAGCAGCCAAGAGGCAGGCTCAGGGAGCAATCAGCCCCAGCATTTT. This chain connects TRBV4-1 to TRBJ1-5, with D possibly TRBD1 on 5 matching bases. Germline-derived CDR1 and CDR2 are MGHRA and YSYEKL. This CDR3 has 17 residues. Trimming removed 0 bases at V and 1 base at J, with 13 bases between.

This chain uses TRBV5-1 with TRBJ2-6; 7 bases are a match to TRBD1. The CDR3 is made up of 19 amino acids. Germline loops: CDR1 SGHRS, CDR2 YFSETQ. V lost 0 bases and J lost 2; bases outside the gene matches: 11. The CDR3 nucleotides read TGCGCCAGCAGCTTGGCCTCGAGACAGGGAAGCGCTGGGGCCAACGTCCTGACTTTC. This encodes CASSLASRQGSAGANVLTF.